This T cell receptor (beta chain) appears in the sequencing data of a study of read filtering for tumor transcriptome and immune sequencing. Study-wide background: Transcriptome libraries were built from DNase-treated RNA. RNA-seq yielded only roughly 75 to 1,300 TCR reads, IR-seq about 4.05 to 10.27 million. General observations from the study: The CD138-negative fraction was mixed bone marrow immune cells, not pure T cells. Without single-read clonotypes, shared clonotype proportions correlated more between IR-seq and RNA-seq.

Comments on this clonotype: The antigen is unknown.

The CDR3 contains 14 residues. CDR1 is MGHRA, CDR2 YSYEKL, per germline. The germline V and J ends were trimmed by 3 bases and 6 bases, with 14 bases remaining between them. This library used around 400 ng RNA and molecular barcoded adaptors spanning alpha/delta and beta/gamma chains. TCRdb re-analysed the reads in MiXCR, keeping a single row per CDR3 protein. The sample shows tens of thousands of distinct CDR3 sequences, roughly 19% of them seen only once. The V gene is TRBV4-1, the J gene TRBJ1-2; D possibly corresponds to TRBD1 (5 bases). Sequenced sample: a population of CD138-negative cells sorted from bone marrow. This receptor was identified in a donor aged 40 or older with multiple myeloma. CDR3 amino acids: CASSQAGTDDGYTF. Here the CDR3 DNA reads TGCGCCAGCAGCCAGGCCGGGACGGACGATGGCTACACCTTC.